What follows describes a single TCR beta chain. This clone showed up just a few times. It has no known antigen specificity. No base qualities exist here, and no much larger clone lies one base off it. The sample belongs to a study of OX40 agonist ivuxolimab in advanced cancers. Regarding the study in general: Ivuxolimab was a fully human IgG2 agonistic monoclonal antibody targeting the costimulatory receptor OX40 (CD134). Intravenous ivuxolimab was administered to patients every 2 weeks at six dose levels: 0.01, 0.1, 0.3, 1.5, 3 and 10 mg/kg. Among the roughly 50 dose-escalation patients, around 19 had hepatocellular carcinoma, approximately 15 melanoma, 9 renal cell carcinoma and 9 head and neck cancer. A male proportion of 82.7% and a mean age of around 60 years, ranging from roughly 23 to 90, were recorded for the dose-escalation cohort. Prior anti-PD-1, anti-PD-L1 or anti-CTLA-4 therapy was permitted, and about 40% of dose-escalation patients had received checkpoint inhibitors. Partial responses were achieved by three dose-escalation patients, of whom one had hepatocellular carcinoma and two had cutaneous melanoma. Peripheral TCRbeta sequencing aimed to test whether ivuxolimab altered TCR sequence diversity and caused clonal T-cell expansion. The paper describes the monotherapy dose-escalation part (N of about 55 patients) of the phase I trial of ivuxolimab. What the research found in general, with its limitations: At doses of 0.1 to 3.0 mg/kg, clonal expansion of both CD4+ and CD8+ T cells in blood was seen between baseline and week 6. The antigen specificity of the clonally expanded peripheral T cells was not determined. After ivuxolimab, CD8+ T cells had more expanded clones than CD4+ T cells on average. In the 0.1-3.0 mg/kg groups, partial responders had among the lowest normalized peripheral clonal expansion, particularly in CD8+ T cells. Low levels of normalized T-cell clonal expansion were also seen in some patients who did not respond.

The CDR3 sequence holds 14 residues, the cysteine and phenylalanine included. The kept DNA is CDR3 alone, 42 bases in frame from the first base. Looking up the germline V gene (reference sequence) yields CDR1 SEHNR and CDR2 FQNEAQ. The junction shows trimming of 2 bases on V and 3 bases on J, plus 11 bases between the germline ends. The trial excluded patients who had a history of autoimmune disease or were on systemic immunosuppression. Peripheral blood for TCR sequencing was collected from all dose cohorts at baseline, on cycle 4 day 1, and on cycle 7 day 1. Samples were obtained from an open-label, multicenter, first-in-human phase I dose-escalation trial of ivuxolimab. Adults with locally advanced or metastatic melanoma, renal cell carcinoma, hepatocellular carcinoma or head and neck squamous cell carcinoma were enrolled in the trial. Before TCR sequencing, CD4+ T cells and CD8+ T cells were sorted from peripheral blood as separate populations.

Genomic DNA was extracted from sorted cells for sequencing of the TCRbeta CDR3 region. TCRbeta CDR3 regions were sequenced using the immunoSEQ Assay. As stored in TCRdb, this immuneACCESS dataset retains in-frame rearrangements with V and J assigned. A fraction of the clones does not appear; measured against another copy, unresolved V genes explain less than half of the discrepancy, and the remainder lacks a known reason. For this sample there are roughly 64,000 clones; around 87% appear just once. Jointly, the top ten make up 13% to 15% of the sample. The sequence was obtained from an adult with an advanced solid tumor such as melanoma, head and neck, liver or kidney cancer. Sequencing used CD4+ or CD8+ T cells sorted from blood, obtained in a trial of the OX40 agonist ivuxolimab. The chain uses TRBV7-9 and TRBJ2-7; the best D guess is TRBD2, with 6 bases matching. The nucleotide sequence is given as TGTGCCAGCAGCTTATTTAGCGGAAACTACGAGCAGTACTTC. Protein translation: CASSLFSGNYEQYF.